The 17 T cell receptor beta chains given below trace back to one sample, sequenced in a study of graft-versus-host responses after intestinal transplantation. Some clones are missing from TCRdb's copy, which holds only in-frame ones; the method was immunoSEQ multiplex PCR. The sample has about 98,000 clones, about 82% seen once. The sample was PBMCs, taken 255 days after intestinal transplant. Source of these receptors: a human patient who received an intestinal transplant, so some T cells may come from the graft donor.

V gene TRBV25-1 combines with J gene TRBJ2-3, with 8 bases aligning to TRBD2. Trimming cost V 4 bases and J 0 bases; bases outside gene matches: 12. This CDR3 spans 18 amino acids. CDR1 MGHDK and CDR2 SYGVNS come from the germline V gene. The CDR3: CASSGNYGTRGSTDTQYF. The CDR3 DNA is TGTGCCAGCAGTGGAAACTATGGGACTAGAGGTAGCACAGATACGCAGTATTTT.

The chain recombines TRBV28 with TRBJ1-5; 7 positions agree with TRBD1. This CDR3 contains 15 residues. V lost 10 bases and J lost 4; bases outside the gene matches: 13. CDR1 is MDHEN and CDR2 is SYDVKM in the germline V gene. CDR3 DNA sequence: TGTGCCACCCTCACCCGACAGGGTGCAAATCAGCCCCAGCATTTT. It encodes CATLTRQGANQPQHF.

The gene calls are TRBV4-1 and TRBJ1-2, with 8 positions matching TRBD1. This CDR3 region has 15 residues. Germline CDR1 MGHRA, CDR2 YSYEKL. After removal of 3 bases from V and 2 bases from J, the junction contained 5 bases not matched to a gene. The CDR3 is CASSQRQGPNYGYTF. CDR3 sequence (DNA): TGCGCCAGCAGCCAGAGACAGGGGCCGAACTATGGCTACACCTTC.

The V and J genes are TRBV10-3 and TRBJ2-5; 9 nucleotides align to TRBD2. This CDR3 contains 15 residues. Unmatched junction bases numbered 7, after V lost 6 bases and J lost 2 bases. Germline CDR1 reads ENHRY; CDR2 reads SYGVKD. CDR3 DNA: TGTGCCATCAGATCTAGCGGGACACTACAAGAGACCCAGTACTTC. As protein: CAIRSSGTLQETQYF.

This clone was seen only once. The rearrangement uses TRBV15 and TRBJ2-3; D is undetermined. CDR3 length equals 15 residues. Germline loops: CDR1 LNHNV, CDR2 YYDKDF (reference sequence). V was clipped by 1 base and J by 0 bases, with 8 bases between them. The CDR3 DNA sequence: TGTGCCACCAGCAGAGTCCTGGGCAGCACAGATACGCAGTATTTT. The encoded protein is CATSRVLGSTDTQYF.

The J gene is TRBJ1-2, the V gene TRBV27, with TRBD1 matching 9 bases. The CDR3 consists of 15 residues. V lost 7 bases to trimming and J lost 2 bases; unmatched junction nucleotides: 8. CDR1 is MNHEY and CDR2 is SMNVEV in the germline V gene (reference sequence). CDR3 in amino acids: CASTLRQGGNYGYTF. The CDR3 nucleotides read TGTGCCAGCACCCTTCGACAGGGGGGGAACTATGGCTACACCTTC.

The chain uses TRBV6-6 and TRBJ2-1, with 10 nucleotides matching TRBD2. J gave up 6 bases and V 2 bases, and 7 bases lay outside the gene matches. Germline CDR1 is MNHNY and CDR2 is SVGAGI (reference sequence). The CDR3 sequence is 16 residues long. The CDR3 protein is CASSYPIAGGPNEQFF. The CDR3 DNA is TGTGCCAGCAGTTACCCTATAGCGGGGGGTCCCAATGAGCAGTTCTTC.

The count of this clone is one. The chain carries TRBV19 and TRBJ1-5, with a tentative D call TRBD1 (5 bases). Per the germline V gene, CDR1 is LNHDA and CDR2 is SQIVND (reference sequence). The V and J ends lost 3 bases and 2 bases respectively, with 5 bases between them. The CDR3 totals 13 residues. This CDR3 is CASSMGGNQPQHF. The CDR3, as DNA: TGTGCCAGTAGTATGGGGGGCAATCAGCCCCAGCATTTT.

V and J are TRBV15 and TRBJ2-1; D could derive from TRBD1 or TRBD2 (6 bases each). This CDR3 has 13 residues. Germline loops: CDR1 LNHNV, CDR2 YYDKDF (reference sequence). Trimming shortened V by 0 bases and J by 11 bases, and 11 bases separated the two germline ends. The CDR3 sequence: CATSRDVGGKQFF. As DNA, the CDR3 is TGTGCCACCAGCAGAGATGTAGGGGGGAAGCAGTTCTTC. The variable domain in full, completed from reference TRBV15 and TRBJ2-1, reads DAMVIQNPRYQVTQFGKPVTLSCSQTLNHNVMYWYQQKSSQAPKLLFHYYDKDFNNEADTPDNFQSRRPNTSFCFLDIRSPGLGDTAMYLCATSRDVGGKQFFGPGTRLTVL.

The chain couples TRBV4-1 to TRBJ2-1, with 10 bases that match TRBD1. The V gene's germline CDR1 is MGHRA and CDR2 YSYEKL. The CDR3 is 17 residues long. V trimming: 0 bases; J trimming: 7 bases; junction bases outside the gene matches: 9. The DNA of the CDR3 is TGCGCCAGCAGCCAAGATCAGTCAGGGACAGGGGTGAATGAGCAGTTCTTC. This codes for CASSQDQSGTGVNEQFF.

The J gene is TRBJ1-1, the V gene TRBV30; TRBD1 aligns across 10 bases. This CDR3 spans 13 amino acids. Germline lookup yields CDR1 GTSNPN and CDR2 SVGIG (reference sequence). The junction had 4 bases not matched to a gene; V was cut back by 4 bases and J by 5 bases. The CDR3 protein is CAWTWTGGTEAFF. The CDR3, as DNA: TGTGCCTGGACCTGGACAGGGGGGACTGAAGCTTTCTTT.

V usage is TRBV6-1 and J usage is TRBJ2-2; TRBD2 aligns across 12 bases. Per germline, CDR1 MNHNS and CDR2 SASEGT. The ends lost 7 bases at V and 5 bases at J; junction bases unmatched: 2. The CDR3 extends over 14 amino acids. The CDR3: CASTGLAGTGELFF. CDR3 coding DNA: TGTGCCAGCACGGGACTAGCGGGTACCGGGGAGCTGTTTTTT.

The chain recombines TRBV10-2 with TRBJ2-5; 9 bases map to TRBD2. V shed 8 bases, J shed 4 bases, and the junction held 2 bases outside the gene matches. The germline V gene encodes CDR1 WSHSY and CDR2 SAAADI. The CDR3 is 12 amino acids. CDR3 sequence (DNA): TGCGCCAGCGCACTAGCGGGAGAGACCCAGTACTTC. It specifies CASALAGETQYF.

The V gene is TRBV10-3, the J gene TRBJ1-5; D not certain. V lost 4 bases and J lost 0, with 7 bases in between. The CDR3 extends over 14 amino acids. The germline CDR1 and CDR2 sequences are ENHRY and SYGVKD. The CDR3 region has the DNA TGTGCCATCAGTGCCGGGGATAGCAATCAGCCCCAGCATTTT. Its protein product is CAISAGDSNQPQHF.

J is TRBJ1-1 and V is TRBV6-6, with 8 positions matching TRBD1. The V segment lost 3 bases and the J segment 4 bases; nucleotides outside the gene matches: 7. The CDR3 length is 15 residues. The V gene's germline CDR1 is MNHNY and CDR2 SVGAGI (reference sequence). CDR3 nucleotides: TGTGCCAGCAGTTATGGGTCTCAGGGGGCCACTGAAGCTTTCTTT. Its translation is CASSYGSQGATEAFF.

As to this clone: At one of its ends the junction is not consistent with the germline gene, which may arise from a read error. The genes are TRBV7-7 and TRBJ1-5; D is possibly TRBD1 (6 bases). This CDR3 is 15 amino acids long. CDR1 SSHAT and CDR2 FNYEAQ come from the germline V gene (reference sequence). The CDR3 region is CASSLDRIRGQPQHF. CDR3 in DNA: TGTGCTAGCAGCTTAGATCGGATCAGGGGCCAGCCCCAGCATTTT.

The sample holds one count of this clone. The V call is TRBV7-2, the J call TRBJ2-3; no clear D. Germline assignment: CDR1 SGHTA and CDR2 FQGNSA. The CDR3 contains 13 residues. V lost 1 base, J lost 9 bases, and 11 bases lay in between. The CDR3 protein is CASSLGWADTQYF. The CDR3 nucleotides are TGTGCCAGCAGCTTAGGTTGGGCGGACACGCAGTATTTT.